The 23 T cell receptor beta chains below all came from one sample that was sequenced in a study of blood T cell repertoires in COVID-19. Measured with immunoSEQ multiplex PCR; TCRdb has only the in-frame clones, and not every one. The data hold 250,000 to 350,000 clones, with 80% to 90% observed a single time. Material: peripheral blood. These receptors were taken from a woman between 50 and 59 years old who had recovered from COVID-19.

The V call is TRBV4-3, the J call TRBJ1-2, with D possibly matching TRBD1 (6 bases). The V end lost 1 base, the J end lost 3 bases, and 9 bases lay between the germline ends. Germline CDR1 LGHNA, CDR2 YSLEER. The CDR3 sequence is 14 residues long. The CDR3 sequence: CASSQVQGHYGYTF. CDR3 in DNA: TGCGCCAGCAGCCAAGTACAGGGACACTATGGCTACACCTTC.

This clone appeared a single time. Other nucleotide sequences in the sample specify the same CDR3. The V and J genes are TRBV18 and TRBJ2-7, with D possibly being TRBD2 (5 bases). Germline CDR1 reads KGHSH; CDR2 reads LQKENI. The ends were cut back, 6 bases at V and 0 bases at J, with 12 bases in the middle. CDR3 length: 14 amino acids. CDR3 DNA sequence: TGTGCCAGCTCCAGGACGGGGAGCTCCTACGAGCAGTACTTC. The encoded protein is CASSRTGSSYEQYF.

The chain has TRBV29-1 and TRBJ1-1; D is ambiguous. Trimming removed 7 bases from V and 4 bases from J, with 10 bases in between. Germline V gene sequence: CDR1 SQVTM, CDR2 ANQGSEA. The CDR3 contains 11 residues. CDR3 in amino acids: CSAFPGTEAFF. The CDR3, as DNA: TGCAGCGCCTTCCCGGGCACTGAAGCTTTCTTT.

V gene TRBV28 combines with J gene TRBJ2-2; D is undetermined. V was shortened by 3 bases and J by 4 bases, with 9 bases between the two germline ends. The CDR3 spans 14 residues. Germline-derived CDR1 and CDR2 are MDHEN and SYDVKM. The DNA of the CDR3 is TGTGCCAGCAGTTTGTTGCCTATCACCGGGGAGCTGTTTTTT. Its translation is CASSLLPITGELFF. Filled out from reference TRBV28 and TRBJ2-2, the complete variable domain reads DVKVTQSSRYLVKRTGEKVFLECVQDMDHENMFWYRQDPGLGLRLIYFSYDVKMKEKGDIPEGYSVSREKKERFSLILESASTNQTSMYLCASSLLPITGELFFGEGSRLTVL.

Here the CDR3 DNA reads TGTGCCAGCAGCTCGGGACTAGCGGTTTTACAAGAGACCCAGTACTTC. Amino acids: CASSSGLAVLQETQYF. This sequence joins TRBV11-2 and TRBJ2-5, with 11 bases identical to TRBD2. In germline, CDR1 is SGHAT, CDR2 FQNNGV. J was trimmed by 2 bases and V by 4 bases; bases with no gene match: 6. CDR3 length: 16 residues.

The J gene is TRBJ1-6, the V gene TRBV3-1 (or the pseudogene TRBV3-2); no reliable D call. Deletions cut 0 bases from V and 10 bases from J, with 10 bases between. The CDR3 totals 14 residues. From germline, CDR1 is LGHDT and CDR2 YNNKEL (reference sequence). CDR3 DNA sequence: TGTGCCAGCAGCCAAGATACGAACCGGTCACCCCTCCACTTT. It specifies CASSQDTNRSPLHF.

This sequence joins TRBV6-5 and TRBJ2-2; maybe TRBD2 (6 bases). Per germline, CDR1 MNHEY and CDR2 SVGAGI. The CDR3 length is 13 residues. The V gene lost 5 bases and the J gene lost 8 bases, with 12 bases spanning the gap. This CDR3 is CASSPGGTGELFF. The CDR3 region has the DNA TGTGCCAGCAGTCCCGGAGGGACGGGGGAGCTGTTTTTT.

The rearrangement joins TRBV24-1 to TRBJ2-2; weak D call: TRBD2 (6 bases). Per the germline V gene, CDR1 is KGHDR and CDR2 is SFDVKD. V lost 5 bases and J 6 bases, leaving 9 bases between the germline ends. The CDR3 loop spans 13 amino acids. The CDR3 nucleotides are TGTGCCACCAGTGGGGAGGTTTCCGGGGAGCTGTTTTTT. Protein sequence: CATSGEVSGELFF.

The chain couples TRBV6-2 or TRBV6-3 to TRBJ1-1; D is undetermined. The CDR3 covers 13 residues. Germline lookup yields CDR1 MNHEY and CDR2 SVGEGT. V was shortened by 5 bases and J by 1 base, with 8 bases between the two germline ends. The CDR3 is CASSNRGNTEAFF. In nucleotides, the CDR3 is TGTGCCAGCAGTAACCGGGGGAACACTGAAGCTTTCTTT.

This CDR3 is CASTAANQPQHF. The DNA for the CDR3 is TGTGCCAGTACCGCCGCGAATCAGCCCCAGCATTTT. The J gene is TRBJ1-5, the V gene TRBV19; D unclear. This CDR3 has 12 residues. Germline-derived CDR1 and CDR2 are LNHDA and SQIVND (reference sequence). The ends were cut back, 7 bases at V and 4 bases at J, with 8 bases in the middle.

This clone was picked up a small number of times. The V gene is TRBV5-6, the J gene TRBJ2-5; D is uncertain. CDR3 size: 14 residues. V shed 4 bases and J shed 1 base, with 11 bases lying between them. Germline V gene data show CDR1 as SGHDT and CDR2 as YYEEEE. For the CDR3, the DNA is TGTGCCAGCAGCCCGGTTTCTATCCAAGAGACCCAGTACTTC. This encodes CASSPVSIQETQYF.

The chain uses TRBV6-2 or TRBV6-3 and TRBJ1-5, with a tentative D call TRBD1 (5 bases). The CDR3 covers 18 residues. Trimming took off 2 bases at V and 0 bases at J, with 17 bases between the two ends. Germline CDR1 and CDR2: MNHEY and SVGEGT. The CDR3 spells CASSYAPGTRNSNQPQHF. The CDR3 nucleotides read TGTGCCAGCAGTTACGCACCCGGGACTCGTAATAGCAATCAGCCCCAGCATTTT.

This clone has more than one count but fewer than ten. The chain employs TRBV27 and TRBJ1-6; possible D gene TRBD1, 6 bases. Germline V CDR1 and CDR2: MNHEY, SMNVEV (reference sequence). Trimming removed 8 bases at V and 6 bases at J, with 11 bases between. The CDR3 runs to 13 residues. CDR3 sequence reads: CASGQTFNSPLHF. The CDR3 DNA sequence: TGTGCCAGCGGACAGACCTTTAATTCACCCCTCCACTTT.

The chain combines TRBV3-1 (or the pseudogene TRBV3-2) with TRBJ2-1; 7 bases align to TRBD2. The V gene end was trimmed by 4 bases and the J gene end by 0 bases; junction bases not matched to a gene: 12. The CDR3 is made up of 18 amino acids. From germline, CDR1 is LGHDT and CDR2 YNNKEL (reference sequence). CDR3 residues: CASSPRAGLPSSYNEQFF. CDR3 sequence (DNA): TGTGCCAGCAGCCCTCGAGCGGGACTACCGAGCTCCTACAATGAGCAGTTCTTC.

The V and J genes are TRBV5-4 and TRBJ2-3, with 11 bases fitting TRBD2. There are 14 residues in the CDR3. V shed 3 bases, J shed 4 bases, and the junction held 1 base outside the gene matches. CDR1 is SGHNT, CDR2 YYREEE, per germline (reference sequence). CDR3 in DNA: TGTGCCAGCAGCTCACTAGCGGGAGCAGATACGCAGTATTTT. Translated: CASSSLAGADTQYF.

The chain couples TRBV18 to TRBJ1-1, with 10 bases identical to TRBD1. V lost 3 bases, J lost 0 bases, and 4 bases stayed unmatched. Germline V gene data show CDR1 as KGHSH and CDR2 as LQKENI. The CDR3 totals 16 residues. This CDR3 reads CASSPTGGALNTEAFF. In DNA, the CDR3 is TGTGCCAGCTCACCGACAGGGGGCGCTTTGAACACTGAAGCTTTCTTT. The variable domain in full, with the rest retrieved from reference TRBV18 and TRBJ1-1, is NAGVMQNPRHLVRRRGQEARLRCSPMKGHSHVYWYRQLPEEGLKFMVYLQKENIIDESGMPKERFSAEFPKEGPSILRIQQVVRGDSAAYFCASSPTGGALNTEAFFGQGTRLTVV.

The chain joins TRBV7-2 to TRBJ2-1, with 9 bases matching TRBD2. The CDR3 sequence is 15 residues long. The germline gives CDR1 SGHTA, CDR2 FQGNSA. Trimming cost V 1 base and J 7 bases; bases outside gene matches: 5. As DNA, the CDR3 is TGTGCCAGCAGCTTAGTTCCTAGCGGGGAAAATGAGCAGTTCTTC. Translation: CASSLVPSGENEQFF.

The V call is TRBV11-2, the J call TRBJ2-7; D is perhaps TRBD1 (6 bases). The V gene's germline CDR1 is SGHAT and CDR2 FQNNGV. CDR3 length: 14 residues. Trimming removed 5 bases from V and 4 bases from J, with 15 bases in between. CDR3 in amino acids: CASSDPTGLYEQYF. The CDR3 coding sequence is TGTGCCAGCAGCGATCCGACAGGTCTGTACGAGCAGTACTTC.

The chain is built from TRBV18 and TRBJ1-2, with TRBD1 matching 7 bases. CDR1 and CDR2 (germline): KGHSH, LQKENI. CDR3 length equals 13 residues. Germline trimming cut 3 bases from V and 5 bases from J; bases unmatched to any gene: 3. The CDR3: CASSPDREYGYTF. The CDR3 DNA reads TGTGCCAGCTCACCCGACAGGGAGTATGGCTACACCTTC.

The V call is TRBV4-2, the J call TRBJ2-7, with D maybe TRBD2 (7 bases). Germline V gene lookup returns CDR1 LGHNA and CDR2 YNFKEQ. There are 14 residues in the CDR3. V shed 2 bases and J shed 4 bases, with 12 bases lying between them. The CDR3 DNA is TGTGCCAGCAGCCAAAGGGGAGGGGGGTACGAGCAGTACTTC. Encoded protein: CASSQRGGGYEQYF.

The chain recombines TRBV27 with TRBJ2-3, with 7 bases fitting TRBD1. The J segment lost 5 bases and the V segment lost 5 bases, leaving 10 bases of the junction unmatched. The CDR3 is 15 amino acids. Germline CDR1 MNHEY, CDR2 SMNVEV (reference sequence). The CDR3 DNA reads as TGTGCCAGCAGTCCCTTACAGGGGTTTAAAGATACGCAGTATTTT. It specifies CASSPLQGFKDTQYF.

This clone was seen once. V is TRBV19 and J is TRBJ2-5; 7 bases agree with TRBD1. The V segment lost 5 bases and the J segment 5 bases; nucleotides outside the gene matches: 8. Germline CDR1 and CDR2: LNHDA and SQIVND (reference sequence). This CDR3 spans 14 amino acids. This CDR3 reads CASSGQVLSETQYF. The CDR3 nucleotides read TGTGCCAGTAGTGGACAGGTGCTATCTGAGACCCAGTACTTC.

The chain is built from TRBV27 and TRBJ2-2; 8 nucleotides align to TRBD1. This CDR3 is 15 amino acids long. Per the germline V gene, CDR1 is MNHEY and CDR2 is SMNVEV (reference sequence). V dropped 2 bases and J dropped 5; count of bases not matched to a gene: 4. DNA of the CDR3: TGTGCCAGCAGTTTAAAAGGACAGGGAACCGGGGAGCTGTTTTTT. It encodes CASSLKGQGTGELFF.